The following is a T cell receptor (beta chain) sequence with its context. The sample is drawn from a study of blood T cell repertoires in COVID-19. Study as a whole: T cells, B-cell-depleted T cells, or PBMCs provided the cDNA or gDNA that served as material.

The germline V gene encodes CDR1 SGHVS and CDR2 FNYEAQ. V was shortened by 2 bases and J by 2 bases, with 9 bases between the two germline ends. The CDR3 sequence is 14 residues long. The repertoire was sequenced with immunoSEQ multiplex PCR; TCRdb's copy has only in-frame clones and lacks some. The data hold approximately 300,000 clones, with about 88% observed a single time. Either two negative PCRs, clearance, or symptom resolution qualified Cohort 3 donors as recovered. This TCR was sampled from a man between 60 and 75 years old who had recovered from COVID-19. Material for sequencing was PBMCs or T cells enriched from blood (not recorded which). The chain links TRBV7-6 to TRBJ1-1; possible D gene TRBD1, 5 bases. In DNA form, the CDR3 reads TGTGCCAGCAGCTTAACCCAGGGTAACACTGAAGCTTTCTTT. Its translation is CASSLTQGNTEAFF.